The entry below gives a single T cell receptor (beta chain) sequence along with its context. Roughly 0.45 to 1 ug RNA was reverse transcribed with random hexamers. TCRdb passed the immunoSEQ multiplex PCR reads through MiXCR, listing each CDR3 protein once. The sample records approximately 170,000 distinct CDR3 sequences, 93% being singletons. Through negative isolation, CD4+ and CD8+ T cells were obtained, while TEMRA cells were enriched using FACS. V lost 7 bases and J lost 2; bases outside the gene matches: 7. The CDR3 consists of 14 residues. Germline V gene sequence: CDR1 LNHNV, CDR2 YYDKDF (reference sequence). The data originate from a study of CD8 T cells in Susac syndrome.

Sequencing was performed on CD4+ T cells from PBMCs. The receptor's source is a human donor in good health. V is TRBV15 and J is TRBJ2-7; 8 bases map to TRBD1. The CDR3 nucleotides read TGTGCCACCACCCCGGACAGGGTCGCCTACGAGCAGTACTTC. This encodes CATTPDRVAYEQYF.